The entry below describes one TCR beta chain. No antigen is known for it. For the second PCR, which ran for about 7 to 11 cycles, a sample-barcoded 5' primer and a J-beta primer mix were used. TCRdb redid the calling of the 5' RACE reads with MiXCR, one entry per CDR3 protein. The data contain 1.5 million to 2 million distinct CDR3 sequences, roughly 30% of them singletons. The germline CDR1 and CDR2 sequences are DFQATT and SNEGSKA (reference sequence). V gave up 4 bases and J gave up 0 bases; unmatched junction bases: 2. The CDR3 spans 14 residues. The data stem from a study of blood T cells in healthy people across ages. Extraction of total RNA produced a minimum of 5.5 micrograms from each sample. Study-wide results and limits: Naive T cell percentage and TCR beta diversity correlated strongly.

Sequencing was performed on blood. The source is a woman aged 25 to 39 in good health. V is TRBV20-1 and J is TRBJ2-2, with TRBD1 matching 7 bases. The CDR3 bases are TGCAGTGCTACGCAGGGGGCGAACACCGGGGAGCTGTTTTTT. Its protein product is CSATQGANTGELFF.